The present T cell receptor beta chain was sequenced within a study of blood T cells in healthy people across ages. Note on this clonotype: Its antigen is not identified.

Regarding the study as a whole: Higher diversity, along with more naive CD4+ cells, distinguished long-lived donors from aged donors.

J gave up 6 bases and V 6 bases, and 13 bases lay outside the gene matches. Germline values: CDR1 MDHEN, CDR2 SYDVKM. The CDR3 has 16 residues. Combining a sample-barcoded 5' primer with a J-beta primer mix, a second PCR ran for roughly 7 to 12 cycles. TCRdb re-analysed the 5' RACE reads in MiXCR, keeping a single row per CDR3 protein. This table holds around 1.7 million distinct CDR3 sequences, roughly 27% found once. The receptor comes from a woman under 40 in good health. Sequencing used blood. The V gene is TRBV28, the J gene TRBJ2-1, with 8 positions matching TRBD2. CDR3 loop: CASRGSGPGGGNEQFF. CDR3 DNA: TGTGCCAGCAGGGGGTCGGGTCCCGGGGGGGGCAATGAGCAGTTCTTC. Variable domain in full (rest from reference TRBV28 and TRBJ2-1): DVKVTQSSRYLVKRTGEKVFLECVQDMDHENMFWYRQDPGLGLRLIYFSYDVKMKEKGDIPEGYSVSREKKERFSLILESASTNQTSMYLCASRGSGPGGGNEQFFGPGTRLTVL.